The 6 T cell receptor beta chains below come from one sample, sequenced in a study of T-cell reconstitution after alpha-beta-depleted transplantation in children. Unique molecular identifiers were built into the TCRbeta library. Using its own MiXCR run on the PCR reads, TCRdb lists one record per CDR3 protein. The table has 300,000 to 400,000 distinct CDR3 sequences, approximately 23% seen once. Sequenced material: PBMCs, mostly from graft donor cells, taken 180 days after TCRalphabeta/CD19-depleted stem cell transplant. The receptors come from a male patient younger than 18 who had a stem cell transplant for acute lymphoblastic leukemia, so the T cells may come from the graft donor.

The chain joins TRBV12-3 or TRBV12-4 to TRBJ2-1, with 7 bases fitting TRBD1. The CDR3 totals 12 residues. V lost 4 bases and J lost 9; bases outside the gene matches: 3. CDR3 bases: TGTGCCAGCAGTTCACAGGGGTCTGAGCAGTTCTTC. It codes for CASSSQGSEQFF.

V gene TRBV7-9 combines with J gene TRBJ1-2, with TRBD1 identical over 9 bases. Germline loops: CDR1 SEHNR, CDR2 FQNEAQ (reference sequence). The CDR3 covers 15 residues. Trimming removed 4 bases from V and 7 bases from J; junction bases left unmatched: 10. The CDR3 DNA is TGTGCCAGCAGCTGGACAGGGGATGCCTATTTTGGCTACACCTTC. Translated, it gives CASSWTGDAYFGYTF.

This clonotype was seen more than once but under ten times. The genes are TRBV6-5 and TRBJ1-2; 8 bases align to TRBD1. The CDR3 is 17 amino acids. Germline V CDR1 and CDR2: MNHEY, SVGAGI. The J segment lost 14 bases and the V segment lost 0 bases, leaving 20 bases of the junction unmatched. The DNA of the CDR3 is TGTGCCAGCAGTTACTCGCTGGGACAGGCCCTTTACTATGGGAGGACCTTC. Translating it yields CASSYSLGQALYYGRTF.

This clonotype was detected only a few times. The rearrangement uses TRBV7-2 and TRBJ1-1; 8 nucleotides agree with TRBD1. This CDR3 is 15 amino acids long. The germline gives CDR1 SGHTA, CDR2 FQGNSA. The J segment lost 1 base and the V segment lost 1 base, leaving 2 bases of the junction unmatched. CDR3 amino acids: CASSLVGTGNTEAFF. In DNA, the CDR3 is TGTGCCAGCAGCTTAGTCGGGACAGGGAACACTGAAGCTTTCTTT.

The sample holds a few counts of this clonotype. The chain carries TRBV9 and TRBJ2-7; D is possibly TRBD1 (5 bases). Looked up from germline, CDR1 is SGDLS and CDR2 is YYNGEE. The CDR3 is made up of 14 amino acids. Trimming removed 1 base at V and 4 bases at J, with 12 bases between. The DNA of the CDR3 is TGTGCCAGCAGCGTAACGACAGTACAATACGAGCAGTACTTC. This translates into CASSVTTVQYEQYF.

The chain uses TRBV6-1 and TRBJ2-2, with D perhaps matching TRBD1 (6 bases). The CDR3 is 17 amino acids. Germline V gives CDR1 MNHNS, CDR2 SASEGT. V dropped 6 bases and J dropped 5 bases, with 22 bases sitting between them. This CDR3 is CASRRSLQGSGTGELFF. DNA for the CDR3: TGTGCCAGCAGACGATCCTTACAGGGATCTGGGACCGGGGAGCTGTTTTTT.